The 10 T cell receptor beta chains below come from one sample, sequenced in a study of cytomegalovirus exposure and HLA in healthy donors. Both 60 Vbeta primers and 13 Jbeta primers went into the PCR. The method was immunoSEQ multiplex PCR; TCRdb's version includes in-frame clones alone and lacks a portion of them. The table shows 110,000 or so clones, with 82% occurring only once. The sample consisted of PBMCs. The source of these receptors is a young woman in good health and CMV-seronegative.

The gene calls are TRBV7-2 and TRBJ2-3, with 8 positions matching TRBD2. V lost 4 bases to trimming and J lost 2 bases; unmatched junction nucleotides: 5. This CDR3 is built from 15 residues. Per the germline V gene, CDR1 is SGHTA and CDR2 is FQGNSA. CDR3 DNA: TGTGCCAGCAGCTCGAGCGGGGGAAACACAGATACGCAGTATTTT. The encoded protein is CASSSSGGNTDTQYF.

This rearrangement joins TRBV11-3 to TRBJ2-7; 7 bases match TRBD1. This CDR3 contains 15 residues. The germline V gene encodes CDR1 SGHNT and CDR2 YENEEA. V was clipped by 0 bases and J by 2 bases; unmatched bases: 4. DNA of the CDR3: TGTGCCAGCAGCTTAGAAGGGGGCGAAACCTACGAGCAGTACGTC. It codes for CASSLEGGETYEQYV.

The genes are TRBV5-6 and TRBJ1-5, with 7 bases lining up with TRBD1. The germline gives CDR1 SGHDT, CDR2 YYEEEE. The CDR3 has 16 residues. V lost 0 bases, J lost 3 bases, and 6 bases stayed unmatched. CDR3 region: CASSLAGRGYNQPQHF. The DNA for the CDR3 is TGTGCCAGCAGCTTGGCCGGCAGGGGGTACAATCAGCCCCAGCATTTT.

V usage is TRBV11-2 and J usage is TRBJ1-5; TRBD1 aligns across 8 bases. From germline, CDR1 is SGHAT and CDR2 FQNNGV. This CDR3 has 14 residues. V trimming: 3 bases; J trimming: 6 bases; junction bases outside the gene matches: 4. The DNA for the CDR3 is TGTGCCAGCAGCTTGGACAGGGAGAGTCAGCCCCAGCATTTT. This sequence encodes CASSLDRESQPQHF.

The genes are TRBV2 and TRBJ2-1; the D is unclear. Trimming took 4 bases from V and 3 from J, leaving 13 bases between them. The CDR3 consists of 15 residues. Germline V gives CDR1 SNHLY, CDR2 FYNNEI. In DNA, the CDR3 is TGTGCCAGCAGTGTATTGGCAGGCATCTACAATGAGCAGTTCTTC. This encodes CASSVLAGIYNEQFF.

The chain links TRBV15 to TRBJ2-6, with D unresolved. The CDR3 runs 15 residues. Germline V gene lookup returns CDR1 LNHNV and CDR2 YYDKDF (reference sequence). V was shortened by 3 bases and J by 0 bases, with 6 bases between the two germline ends. CDR3: CATSSHSSGANVLTF. The CDR3 coding sequence is TGTGCCACCAGCAGCCATAGCTCTGGGGCCAACGTCCTGACTTTC.

V is TRBV7-9 and J is TRBJ1-1, with D maybe TRBD1 (5 bases). This CDR3 comprises 13 residues. Germline values: CDR1 SEHNR, CDR2 FQNEAQ (reference sequence). Trimming pared 8 bases from V and 1 base from J, leaving 11 bases between. The CDR3 nucleotides are TGTGCCAGCTCTCGGGGGACGAACACTGAAGCTTTCTTT. Amino acids: CASSRGTNTEAFF.

The chain combines TRBV6-5 with TRBJ2-5; 9 nucleotides agree with TRBD2. The CDR3 consists of 14 residues. The trim removed 2 bases at V and 4 bases at J, leaving 2 bases unmatched. Per the germline V gene, CDR1 is MNHEY and CDR2 is SVGAGI. DNA of the CDR3: TGTGCCAGCAGTTACCGCGGGGGGGCAGAGACCCAGTACTTC. This sequence encodes CASSYRGGAETQYF.

The rearrangement uses TRBV7-2 and TRBJ1-5; D possibly corresponds to TRBD1 (5 bases). CDR3 size: 12 residues. Germline lookup yields CDR1 SGHTA and CDR2 FQGNSA. V lost 3 bases and J 7 bases, leaving 7 bases between the germline ends. DNA for the CDR3: TGTGCCAGCAGCTTCTGGGGCCAGCCCCAGCATTTT. Its translation is CASSFWGQPQHF.

This clone was detected a few times. The chain couples TRBV19 to TRBJ1-2; TRBD1 is a possible D gene (5 bases). In germline, CDR1 is LNHDA, CDR2 SQIVND (reference sequence). This CDR3 contains 13 residues. The V end was cut by 3 bases, the J end by 4 bases, with 9 bases between. CDR3 coding DNA: TGTGCCAGTAGTATCGGGGGTTCCTATGGCTACACCTTC. Its translation: CASSIGGSYGYTF.